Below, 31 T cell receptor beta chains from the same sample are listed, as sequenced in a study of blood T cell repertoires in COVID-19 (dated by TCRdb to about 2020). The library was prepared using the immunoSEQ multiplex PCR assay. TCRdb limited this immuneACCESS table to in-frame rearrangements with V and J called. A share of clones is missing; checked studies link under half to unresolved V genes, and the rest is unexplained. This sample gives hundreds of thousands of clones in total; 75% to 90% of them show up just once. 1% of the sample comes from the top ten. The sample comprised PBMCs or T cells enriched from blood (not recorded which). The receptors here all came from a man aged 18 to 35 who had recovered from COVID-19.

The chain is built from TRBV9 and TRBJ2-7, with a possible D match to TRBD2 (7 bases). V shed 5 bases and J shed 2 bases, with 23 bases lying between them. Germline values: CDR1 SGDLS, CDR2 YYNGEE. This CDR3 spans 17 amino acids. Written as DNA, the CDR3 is TGTGCCAGCAGTCCGGGCCACATGGGGGGGGCACCCTACGAGCAGTACTTC. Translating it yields CASSPGHMGGAPYEQYF.

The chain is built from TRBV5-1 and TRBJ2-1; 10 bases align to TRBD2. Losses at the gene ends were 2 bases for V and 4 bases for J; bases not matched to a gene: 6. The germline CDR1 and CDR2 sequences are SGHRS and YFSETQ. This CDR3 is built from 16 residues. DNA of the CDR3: TGCGCCAGCAGCTTCGTCAGCGGGAGGGGTTACAATGAGCAGTTCTTC. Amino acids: CASSFVSGRGYNEQFF.

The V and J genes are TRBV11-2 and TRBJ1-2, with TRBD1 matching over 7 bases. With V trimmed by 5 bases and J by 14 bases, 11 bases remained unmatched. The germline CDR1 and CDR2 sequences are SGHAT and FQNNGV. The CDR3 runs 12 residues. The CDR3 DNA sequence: TGTGCCAGCAGCGCGCCGGGACAGATAGAAACCTTC. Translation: CASSAPGQIETF.

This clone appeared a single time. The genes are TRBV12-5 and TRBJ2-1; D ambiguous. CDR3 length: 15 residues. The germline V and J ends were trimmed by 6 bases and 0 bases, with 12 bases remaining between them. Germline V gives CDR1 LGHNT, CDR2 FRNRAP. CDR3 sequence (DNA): TGTGCTAGTGGGCCCGACACCAACTCCTACAATGAGCAGTTCTTC. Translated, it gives CASGPDTNSYNEQFF.

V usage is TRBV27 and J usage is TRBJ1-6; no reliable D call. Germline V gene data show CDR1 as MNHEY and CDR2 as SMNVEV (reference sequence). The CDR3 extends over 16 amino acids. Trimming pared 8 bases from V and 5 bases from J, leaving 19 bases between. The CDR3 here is CASGPDIPGNNSPLHF. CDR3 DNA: TGTGCCAGCGGCCCGGATATACCGGGGAATAATTCACCCCTCCACTTT.

The CDR3 sequence is CASIGRGSNQPQHF. The CDR3 DNA is TGTGCCAGTATTGGAAGGGGGAGCAATCAGCCCCAGCATTTT. The V gene is TRBV19, the J gene TRBJ1-5, with D perhaps TRBD1 (6 bases). The V and J ends lost 7 bases and 1 base respectively, with 11 bases between them. Germline loops: CDR1 LNHDA, CDR2 SQIVND (reference sequence). CDR3 length: 14 amino acids. The full variable domain, rest sourced from reference TRBV19 and TRBJ1-5, is DGGITQSPKYLFRKEGQNVTLSCEQNLNHDAMYWYRQDPGQGLRLIYYSQIVNDFQKGDIAEGYSVSREKKESFPLTVTSAQKNPTAFYLCASIGRGSNQPQHFGDGTRLSIL.

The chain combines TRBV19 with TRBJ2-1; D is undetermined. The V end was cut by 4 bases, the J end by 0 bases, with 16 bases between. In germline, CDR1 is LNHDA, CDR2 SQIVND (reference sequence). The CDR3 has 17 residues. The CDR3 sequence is CASSKSPYPSSYNEQFF. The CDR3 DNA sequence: TGTGCCAGTAGTAAGAGCCCGTACCCGAGCTCCTACAATGAGCAGTTCTTC.

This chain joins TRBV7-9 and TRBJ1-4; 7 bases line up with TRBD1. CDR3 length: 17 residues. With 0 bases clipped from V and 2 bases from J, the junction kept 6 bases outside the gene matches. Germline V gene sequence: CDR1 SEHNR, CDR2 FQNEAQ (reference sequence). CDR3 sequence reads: CASSLAHRGMTNEKLFF. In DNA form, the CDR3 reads TGTGCCAGCAGCTTAGCGCACAGGGGTATGACTAATGAAAAACTGTTTTTT.

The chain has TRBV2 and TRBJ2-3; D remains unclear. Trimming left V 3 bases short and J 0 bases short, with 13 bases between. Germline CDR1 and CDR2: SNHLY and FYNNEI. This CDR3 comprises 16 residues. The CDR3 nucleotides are TGTGCCAGCAGTGACTTCATAGCTCCGAGCACAGATACGCAGTATTTT. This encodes CASSDFIAPSTDTQYF.

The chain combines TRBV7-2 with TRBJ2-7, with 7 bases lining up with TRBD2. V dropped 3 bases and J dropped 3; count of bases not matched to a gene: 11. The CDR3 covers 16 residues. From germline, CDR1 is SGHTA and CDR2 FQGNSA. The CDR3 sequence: CASSLVAGELSYEQYF. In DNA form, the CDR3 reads TGTGCCAGCAGCTTGGTAGCGGGTGAACTCAGCTACGAGCAGTACTTC.

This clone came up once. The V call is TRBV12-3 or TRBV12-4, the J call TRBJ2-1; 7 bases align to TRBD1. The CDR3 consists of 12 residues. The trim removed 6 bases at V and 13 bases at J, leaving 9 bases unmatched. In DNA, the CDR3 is TGTGCCAGCAGCCCTACAGGGGTGGTACAGTTCTTC. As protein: CASSPTGVVQFF.

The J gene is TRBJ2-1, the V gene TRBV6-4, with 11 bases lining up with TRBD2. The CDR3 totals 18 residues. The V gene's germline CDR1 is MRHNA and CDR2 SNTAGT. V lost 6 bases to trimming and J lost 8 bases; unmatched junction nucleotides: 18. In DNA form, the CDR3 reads TGTGCCAGCAGCGGAGCGGGGTTAGCGGGAGGGCCGGTCCATGAGCAGTTCTTC. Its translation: CASSGAGLAGGPVHEQFF.

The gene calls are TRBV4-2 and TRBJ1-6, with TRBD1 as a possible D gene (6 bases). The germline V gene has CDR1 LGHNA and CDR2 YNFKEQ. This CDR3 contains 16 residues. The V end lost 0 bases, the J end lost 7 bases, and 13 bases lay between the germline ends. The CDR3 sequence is CASSQDPGQRNSPLHF. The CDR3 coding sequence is TGTGCCAGCAGCCAAGACCCTGGACAGAGAAATTCACCCCTCCACTTT.

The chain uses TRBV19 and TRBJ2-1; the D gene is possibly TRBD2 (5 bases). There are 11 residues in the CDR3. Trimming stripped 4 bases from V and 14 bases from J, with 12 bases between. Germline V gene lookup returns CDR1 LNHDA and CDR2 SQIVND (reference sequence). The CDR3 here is CASSKSGHEFF. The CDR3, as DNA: TGTGCCAGTAGTAAAAGCGGTCATGAGTTCTTC.

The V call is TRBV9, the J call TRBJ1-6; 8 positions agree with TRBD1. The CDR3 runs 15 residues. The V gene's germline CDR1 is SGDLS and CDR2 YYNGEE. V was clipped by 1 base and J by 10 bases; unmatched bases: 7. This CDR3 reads CASSVSDRGSSPLHF. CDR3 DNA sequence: TGTGCCAGCAGCGTAAGTGACAGGGGCAGCTCACCCCTCCACTTT.

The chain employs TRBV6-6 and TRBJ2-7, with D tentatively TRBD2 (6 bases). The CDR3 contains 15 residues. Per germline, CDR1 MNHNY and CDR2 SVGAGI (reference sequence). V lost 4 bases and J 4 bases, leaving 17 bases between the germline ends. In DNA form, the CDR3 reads TGTGCCAGCAGTTGGCGGGACGTTTCGGGGTACGAGCAGTACTTC. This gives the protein CASSWRDVSGYEQYF.

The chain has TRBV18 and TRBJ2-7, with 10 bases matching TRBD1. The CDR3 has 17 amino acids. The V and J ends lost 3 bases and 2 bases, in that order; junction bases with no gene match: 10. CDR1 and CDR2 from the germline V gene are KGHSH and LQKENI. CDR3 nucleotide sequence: TGTGCCAGCTCACCCACACAAACCGGGACAGGGGCCTACGAGCAGTACTTC. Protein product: CASSPTQTGTGAYEQYF.

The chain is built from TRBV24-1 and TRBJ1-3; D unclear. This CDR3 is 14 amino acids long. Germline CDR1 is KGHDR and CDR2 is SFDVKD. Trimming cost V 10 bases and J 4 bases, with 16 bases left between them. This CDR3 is CATRHIPGGNTIYF. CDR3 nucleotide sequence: TGTGCCACTCGTCATATTCCGGGAGGAAACACCATATATTTT.

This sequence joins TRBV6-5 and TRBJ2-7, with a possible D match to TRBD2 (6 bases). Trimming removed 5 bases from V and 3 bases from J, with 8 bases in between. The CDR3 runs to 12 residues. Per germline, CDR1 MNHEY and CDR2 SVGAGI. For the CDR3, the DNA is TGTGCCAGCAGTAGGGGAGGCTACGAGCAGTACTTC. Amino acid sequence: CASSRGGYEQYF.

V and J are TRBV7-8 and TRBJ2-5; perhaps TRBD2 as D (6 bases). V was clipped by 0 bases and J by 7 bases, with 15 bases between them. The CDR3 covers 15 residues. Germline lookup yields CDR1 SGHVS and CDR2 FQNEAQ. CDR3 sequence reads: CASSLAGGDGGTQYF. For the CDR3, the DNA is TGTGCCAGCAGCTTAGCAGGCGGGGATGGTGGGACCCAGTACTTC.

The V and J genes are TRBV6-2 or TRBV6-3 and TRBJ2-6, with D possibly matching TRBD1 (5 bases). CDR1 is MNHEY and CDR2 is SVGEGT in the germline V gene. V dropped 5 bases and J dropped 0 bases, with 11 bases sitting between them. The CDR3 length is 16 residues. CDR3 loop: CASSPGLGSGANVLTF. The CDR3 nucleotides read TGTGCCAGCAGTCCAGGGTTAGGCTCTGGGGCCAACGTCCTGACTTTC.

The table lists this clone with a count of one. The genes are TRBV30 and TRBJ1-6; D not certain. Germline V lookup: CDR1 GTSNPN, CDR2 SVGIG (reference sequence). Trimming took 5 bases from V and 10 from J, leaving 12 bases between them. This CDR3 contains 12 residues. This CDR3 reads CAWDEPGSPLHF. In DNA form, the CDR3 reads TGTGCCTGGGATGAGCCAGGATCACCCCTCCACTTT. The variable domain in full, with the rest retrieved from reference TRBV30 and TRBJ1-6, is SQTIHQWPATLVQPVGSPLSLECTVEGTSNPNLYWYRQAAGRGLQLLFYSVGIGQISSEVPQNLSASRPQDRQFILSSKKLLLSDSGFYLCAWDEPGSPLHFGNGTRLTVT.

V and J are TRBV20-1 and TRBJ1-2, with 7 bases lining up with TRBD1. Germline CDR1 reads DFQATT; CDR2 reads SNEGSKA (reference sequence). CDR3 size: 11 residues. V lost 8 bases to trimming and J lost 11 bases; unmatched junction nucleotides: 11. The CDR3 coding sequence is TGCAGTACTACCCCCAACAGGGGTTACACCTTC. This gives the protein CSTTPNRGYTF.

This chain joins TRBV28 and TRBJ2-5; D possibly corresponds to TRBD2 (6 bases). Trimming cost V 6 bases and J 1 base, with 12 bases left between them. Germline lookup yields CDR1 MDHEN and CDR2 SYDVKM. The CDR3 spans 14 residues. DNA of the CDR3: TGTGCCAGCAGATTTAGCGGCTTCCAAGAGACCCAGTACTTC. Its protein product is CASRFSGFQETQYF.

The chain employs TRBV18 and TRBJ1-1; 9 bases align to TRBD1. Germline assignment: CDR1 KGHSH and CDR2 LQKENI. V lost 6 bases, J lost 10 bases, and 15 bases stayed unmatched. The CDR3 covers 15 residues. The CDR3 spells CASSPGETGGSGAFF. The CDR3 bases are TGTGCCAGCTCTCCTGGGGAGACAGGGGGTAGTGGAGCTTTCTTT.

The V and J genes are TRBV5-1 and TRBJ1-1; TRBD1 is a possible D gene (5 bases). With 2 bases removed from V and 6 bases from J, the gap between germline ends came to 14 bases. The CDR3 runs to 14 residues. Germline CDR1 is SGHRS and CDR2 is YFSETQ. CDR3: CASSFPGGVPEAFF. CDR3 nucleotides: TGCGCCAGCAGCTTCCCGGGGGGGGTGCCTGAAGCTTTCTTT.

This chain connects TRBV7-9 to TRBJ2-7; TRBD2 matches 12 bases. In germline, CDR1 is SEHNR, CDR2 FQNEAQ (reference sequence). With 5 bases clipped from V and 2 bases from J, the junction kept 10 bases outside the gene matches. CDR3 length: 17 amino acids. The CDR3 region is CASSDLGLAGGPYEQYF. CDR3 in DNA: TGTGCCAGCAGCGATTTGGGGCTAGCGGGAGGGCCCTACGAGCAGTACTTC. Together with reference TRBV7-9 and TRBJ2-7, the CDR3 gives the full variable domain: DTGVSQNPRHKITKRGQNVTFRCDPISEHNRLYWYRQTLGQGPEFLTYFQNEAQLEKSRLLSDRFSAERPKGSFSTLEIQRTEQGDSAMYLCASSDLGLAGGPYEQYFGPGTRLTVT.

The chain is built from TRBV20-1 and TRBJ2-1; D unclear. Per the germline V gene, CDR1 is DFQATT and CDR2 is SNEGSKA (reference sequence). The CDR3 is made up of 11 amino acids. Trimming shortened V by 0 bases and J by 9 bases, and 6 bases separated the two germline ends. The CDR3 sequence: CSARDPGEQFF. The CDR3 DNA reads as TGCAGTGCTAGAGATCCCGGTGAGCAGTTCTTC.

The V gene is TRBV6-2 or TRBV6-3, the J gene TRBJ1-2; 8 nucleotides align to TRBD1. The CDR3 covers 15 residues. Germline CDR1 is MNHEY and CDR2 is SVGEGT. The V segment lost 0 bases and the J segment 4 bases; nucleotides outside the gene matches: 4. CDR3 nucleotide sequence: TGTGCCAGCAGTTACTCGACGACAGGGGTCTATGGCTACACCTTC. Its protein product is CASSYSTTGVYGYTF.

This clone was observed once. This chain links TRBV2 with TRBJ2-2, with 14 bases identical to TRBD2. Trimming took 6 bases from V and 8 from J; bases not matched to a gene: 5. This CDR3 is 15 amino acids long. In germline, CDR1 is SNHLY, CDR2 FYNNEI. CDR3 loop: CASRGLAGAGGELFF. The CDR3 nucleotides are TGTGCCAGCAGGGGACTAGCGGGAGCGGGTGGGGAGCTGTTTTTT.

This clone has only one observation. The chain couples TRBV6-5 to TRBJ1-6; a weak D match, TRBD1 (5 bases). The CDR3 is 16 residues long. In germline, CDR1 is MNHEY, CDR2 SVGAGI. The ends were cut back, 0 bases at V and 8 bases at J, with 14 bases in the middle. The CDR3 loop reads CASSYSGLSTYSPLHF. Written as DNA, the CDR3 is TGTGCCAGCAGTTACTCGGGGCTATCTACCTATTCACCCCTCCACTTT.